These 24 T cell receptor beta chains came from one sample sequenced in a study of glioma-infiltrating T cells after dendritic cell vaccination. The protocol was immunoSEQ multiplex PCR, while the TCRdb copy is restricted to in-frame clones and leaves out a portion. Among tens of thousands of clones listed, about 89% were seen once. Specified time point: after dendritic cell vaccination, including at tumor progression/relapse. Specimen: blood, collected after dendritic cell vaccination. Source of these receptors: a human donor with glioblastoma.

The chain employs TRBV5-1 and TRBJ2-5; the match to TRBD2 covers 11 bases. The assigned J gene may be wrong: the sequence end matches TRBJ2-7 better. CDR1 is SGHRS and CDR2 is YFSETQ in the germline V gene. The CDR3 covers 15 residues. In DNA, the CDR3 is TGCGCCAGCAGTTCTGGGACTAGCGGAAACTACGAGCAGTACTTC. Encoded protein: CASSSGTSGNYEQYF.

This clone was picked up one time. V is TRBV4-2 and J is TRBJ1-1, with TRBD1 as a possible D gene (5 bases). Germline V gene sequence: CDR1 LGHNA, CDR2 YNFKEQ. The CDR3 has 15 residues. V was clipped by 1 base and J by 6 bases, with 15 bases between them. This CDR3 is CASSQAYRQGSEAFF. The CDR3 coding sequence is TGTGCCAGCAGCCAAGCGTATCGGCAGGGCTCTGAAGCTTTCTTT.

The rearrangement joins TRBV19 to TRBJ2-1; TRBD2 matches at 13 bases. J was trimmed by 8 bases and V by 3 bases; bases with no gene match: 4. This CDR3 comprises 15 residues. The V gene's germline CDR1 is LNHDA and CDR2 SQIVND (reference sequence). CDR3: CASSMTSGRQHEQFF. CDR3 in DNA: TGTGCCAGTAGTATGACTAGCGGGAGGCAACATGAGCAGTTCTTC.

This chain joins TRBV15 and TRBJ1-1; tentatively, D is TRBD1 (5 bases). CDR1 LNHNV and CDR2 YYDKDF come from the germline V gene (reference sequence). Trimming took off 4 bases at V and 1 base at J, with 10 bases between the two ends. The CDR3 runs to 14 residues. CDR3 nucleotide sequence: TGTGCCACCAGCACTGACAGTCCGAACACTGAAGCTTTCTTT. Translation gives CATSTDSPNTEAFF.

V is TRBV2 and J is TRBJ2-3; 7 bases are shared with TRBD1. The CDR3 is 15 amino acids. The V gene's germline CDR1 is SNHLY and CDR2 FYNNEI. J lost 2 bases, V lost 6 bases, and 8 bases had no gene match. CDR3 loop: CASSETGRDTDTQYF. CDR3 sequence (DNA): TGTGCCAGCAGCGAGACAGGGCGCGACACAGATACGCAGTATTTT.

V gene TRBV5-6 combines with J gene TRBJ2-5; unclear D gene. This CDR3 spans 15 amino acids. Germline CDR1 SGHDT, CDR2 YYEEEE. V was clipped by 0 bases and J by 1 base, with 10 bases between them. In DNA, the CDR3 is TGTGCCAGCAGCTTGGAGGAGAGAATCCAAGAGACCCAGTACTTC. Translation gives CASSLEERIQETQYF.

The J gene is TRBJ2-1, the V gene TRBV7-2, with 8 bases matching TRBD2. Losses at the gene ends were 5 bases for V and 2 bases for J; bases not matched to a gene: 8. The length of the CDR3 is 16 residues. Germline assignment: CDR1 SGHTA and CDR2 FQGNSA. The CDR3 DNA reads as TGTGCCAGCAGCGGCAAGAGCGGGGGAGCCTACAATGAGCAGTTCTTC. It yields the protein CASSGKSGGAYNEQFF.

The chain uses TRBV7-2 and TRBJ2-1; TRBD2 matches 8 bases. The CDR3 extends over 14 amino acids. Germline lookup yields CDR1 SGHTA and CDR2 FQGNSA. The V gene end was trimmed by 5 bases and the J gene end by 6 bases; junction bases not matched to a gene: 6. CDR3 sequence reads: CASSIGLASNEQFF. CDR3 nucleotide sequence: TGTGCCAGCAGCATTGGACTAGCCTCCAATGAGCAGTTCTTC.

V is TRBV6-1 and J is TRBJ2-4; a possible D gene is TRBD2 (7 bases). The CDR3 spans 16 residues. CDR1 is MNHNS and CDR2 is SASEGT in the germline V gene. Trimming took off 0 bases at V and 3 bases at J, with 12 bases between the two ends. CDR3 DNA: TGTGCCAGCAGTGAAGCCGGGGGGCAAGACAAAAACATTCAGTACTTC. It is translated as CASSEAGGQDKNIQYF.

The chain's CDR3 is CASSRTSGSSYEQYF. The CDR3 bases are TGTGCCAGCAGCCGTACTAGCGGCAGCTCCTACGAGCAGTACTTC. This chain connects TRBV2 to TRBJ2-7; 8 bases map to TRBD2. The CDR3 covers 15 residues. The ends lost 6 bases at V and 0 bases at J; junction bases unmatched: 7. CDR1 SNHLY and CDR2 FYNNEI come from the germline V gene.

The rearrangement uses TRBV11-2 and TRBJ2-7; D gene ambiguous. Germline CDR1 reads SGHAT; CDR2 reads FQNNGV. Trimming removed 5 bases at V and 0 bases at J, with 23 bases between. The CDR3 sequence is 18 residues long. CDR3 region: CASSPQESYQALSYEQYF. CDR3 bases: TGTGCCAGCAGCCCCCAAGAGTCTTACCAGGCCCTCTCCTACGAGCAGTACTTC.

The table lists this clone with a few counts. This rearrangement joins TRBV19 to TRBJ2-7; 9 nucleotides agree with TRBD1. V lost 6 bases, J lost 3 bases, and 3 bases stayed unmatched. The germline V gene encodes CDR1 LNHDA and CDR2 SQIVND (reference sequence). CDR3 size: 13 residues. CDR3 in DNA: TGTGCCAGTAGAGGGACAGGGCTCTACGAGCAGTACTTC. Protein: CASRGTGLYEQYF.

The chain is built from TRBV4-2 and TRBJ2-6; 9 nucleotides align to TRBD1. Per germline, CDR1 LGHNA and CDR2 YNFKEQ. This CDR3 has 20 amino acids. After removal of 0 bases from V and 0 bases from J, the junction contained 9 bases not matched to a gene. The CDR3: CASSQDADRGVGSGANVLTF. The CDR3 region has the DNA TGTGCCAGCAGCCAAGATGCGGACAGGGGAGTGGGCTCTGGGGCCAACGTCCTGACTTTC.

The chain combines TRBV5-1 with TRBJ2-3, with TRBD2 matching over 11 bases. The CDR3 is 15 residues long. The germline CDR1 and CDR2 sequences are SGHRS and YFSETQ. The V segment lost 4 bases and the J segment 4 bases; nucleotides outside the gene matches: 5. The CDR3, as DNA: TGCGCCAGCAGCCGCGGGACTAGCGGTTCAGATACGCAGTATTTT. Its protein is CASSRGTSGSDTQYF.

The genes are TRBV4-3 and TRBJ2-2; TRBD1 agrees at 8 bases. This CDR3 comprises 15 residues. The germline V gene has CDR1 LGHNA and CDR2 YSLEER. Trimming at V came to 3 bases and at J to 6 bases, leaving 6 bases not matched to a gene. The CDR3 nucleotides are TGCGCCAGCAGCCACCAGACAGGGGCGGCCGGGGAGCTGTTTTTT. As protein: CASSHQTGAAGELFF.

This chain joins TRBV5-1 and TRBJ2-5; a weak D match, TRBD2 (6 bases). CDR3 length: 17 amino acids. The germline V gene has CDR1 SGHRS and CDR2 YFSETQ. Trimming cost V 1 base and J 4 bases, with 20 bases left between them. The CDR3: CASSLMVRRGGSETQYF. CDR3 bases: TGCGCCAGCAGCTTGATGGTTCGGAGGGGAGGATCAGAGACCCAGTACTTC. The whole variable domain, filled in from reference TRBV5-1 and TRBJ2-5, reads KAGVTQTPRYLIKTRGQQVTLSCSPISGHRSVSWYQQTPGQGLQFLFEYFSETQRNKGNFPGRFSGRQFSNSRSEMNVSTLELGDSALYLCASSLMVRRGGSETQYFGPGTRLLVL.

V is TRBV19 and J is TRBJ2-7; weak D call: TRBD2 (7 bases). V was clipped by 4 bases and J by 0 bases, with 13 bases between them. The CDR3 has 15 amino acids. The germline V gene encodes CDR1 LNHDA and CDR2 SQIVND (reference sequence). The CDR3 sequence is CASSSRGGGSYEQYF. DNA of the CDR3: TGTGCCAGTAGTAGCCGGGGAGGGGGCTCCTACGAGCAGTACTTC. The full variable domain, with the rest looked up from reference TRBV19 and TRBJ2-7, is DGGITQSPKYLFRKEGQNVTLSCEQNLNHDAMYWYRQDPGQGLRLIYYSQIVNDFQKGDIAEGYSVSREKKESFPLTVTSAQKNPTAFYLCASSSRGGGSYEQYFGPGTRLTVT.

The chain uses TRBV7-2 and TRBJ2-5; TRBD2 aligns across 10 bases. CDR1 SGHTA and CDR2 FQGNSA come from the germline V gene. This CDR3 is built from 14 residues. V lost 3 bases, J lost 4 bases, and 2 bases stayed unmatched. The CDR3: CASSFSGRLETQYF. The CDR3, as DNA: TGTGCCAGCAGCTTTAGCGGGAGGCTAGAGACCCAGTACTTC. The whole variable domain, filled in from reference TRBV7-2 and TRBJ2-5, reads GAGVSQSPSNKVTEKGKDVELRCDPISGHTALYWYRQSLGQGLEFLIYFQGNSAPDKSGLPSDRFSAERTGGSVSTLTIQRTQQEDSAVYLCASSFSGRLETQYFGPGTRLLVL.

The chain links TRBV5-5 to TRBJ1-1, with 8 bases fitting TRBD1. V lost 3 bases to trimming and J lost 1 base; unmatched junction nucleotides: 5. From germline, CDR1 is SGHKS and CDR2 YYEKEE (reference sequence). This CDR3 is built from 15 residues. CDR3 residues: CASSWAGTGNTEAFF. The DNA for the CDR3 is TGTGCCAGCAGCTGGGCCGGGACAGGGAACACTGAAGCTTTCTTT. Full variable domain (outside the CDR3, taken from reference TRBV5-5 and TRBJ1-1): DAGVTQSPTHLIKTRGQQVTLRCSPISGHKSVSWYQQVLGQGPQFIFQYYEKEERGRGNFPDRFSARQFPNYSSELNVNALLLGDSALYLCASSWAGTGNTEAFFGQGTRLTVV.

The chain links TRBV12-2 to TRBJ2-5; TRBD2, the table's D call, was not compared with the DNA. TRBV12-2 is classified as a pseudogene. The CDR3 sequence is 19 residues long. CDR3 amino acids: CASRSDPRTSGRALETQYF. The CDR3 DNA sequence: TGTGCAAGTCGCTCGGACCCAAGGACTAGCGGGAGGGCGTTGGAGACCCAGTACTTC.

This clone was seen just once. The J gene is TRBJ1-1, the V gene TRBV5-1, with 7 bases matching TRBD1. V lost 4 bases, J lost 4 bases, and 4 bases stayed unmatched. CDR3 length equals 13 residues. CDR1 is SGHRS and CDR2 is YFSETQ in the germline V gene. The CDR3 loop is CASSQTGLTEAFF. CDR3 DNA sequence: TGCGCCAGCAGCCAGACAGGGCTCACTGAAGCTTTCTTT.

As DNA, the CDR3 is TGTGCCAGCAGTGAAGTCCGGAATGAGCAGTTCTTC. Its translation: CASSEVRNEQFF. The chain employs TRBV25-1 and TRBJ2-1; no clear D gene. Trimming took off 2 bases at V and 7 bases at J, with 6 bases between the two ends. Germline CDR1 and CDR2: MGHDK and SYGVNS. There are 12 residues in the CDR3.

The rearrangement uses TRBV5-8 and TRBJ1-1, with D perhaps matching TRBD1 (5 bases). CDR1 and CDR2 (germline): SGHTS, YDEGEE. Trimming removed 6 bases at V and 0 bases at J, with 18 bases between. This CDR3 has 16 residues. CDR3 sequence reads: CASTYWGGALNTEAFF. DNA of the CDR3: TGTGCCAGCACCTATTGGGGAGGGGCTTTGAACACTGAAGCTTTCTTT.

The V and J genes are TRBV5-1 and TRBJ2-3; no reliable D call. CDR1 and CDR2 (germline): SGHRS, YFSETQ. Trimming cost V 0 bases and J 8 bases, with 13 bases left between them. The CDR3 covers 14 residues. CDR3 nucleotide sequence: TGCGCCAGCAGCTTGGAGGAAGTTCAGGTTACGCAGTATTTT. Amino acids: CASSLEEVQVTQYF.